This T cell receptor (beta chain) appears in the sequencing data of a study of T cell responses to AZD1222 COVID-19 vaccine. Study-wide results and caveats: Nearly half of spike-specific TCRs reportedly target unmutated variant regions. White British people made up most donors, females outnumbered males, and clonal diversity was possibly underestimated.

V was shortened by 2 bases and J by 4 bases, with 8 bases between the two germline ends. The CDR3 totals 13 residues. The protocol was immunoSEQ multiplex PCR, while the TCRdb copy is restricted to in-frame clones and leaves out a portion. This table holds about 190,000 clones, roughly 93% found once. Regarding this clone: The antigen is undetermined.

The chain is built from TRBV12-3 or TRBV12-4 and TRBJ1-2; D not certain. The source of this sequence is an adult in good health. The material sequenced was peripheral blood, taken on day 0 of AZD1222 vaccination. The CDR3 is CASSLRGTYGYTF. In nucleotides, the CDR3 is TGTGCCAGCAGTTTAAGAGGCACCTATGGCTACACCTTC.